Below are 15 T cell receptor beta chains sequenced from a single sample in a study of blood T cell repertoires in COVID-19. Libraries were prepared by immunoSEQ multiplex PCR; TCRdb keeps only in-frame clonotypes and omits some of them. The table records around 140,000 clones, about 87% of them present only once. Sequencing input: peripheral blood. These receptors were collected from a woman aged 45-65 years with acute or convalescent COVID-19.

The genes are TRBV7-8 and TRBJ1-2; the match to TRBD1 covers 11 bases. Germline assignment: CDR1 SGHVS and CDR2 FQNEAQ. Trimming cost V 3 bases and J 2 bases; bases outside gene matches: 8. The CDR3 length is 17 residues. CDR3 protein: CASSFQYGTGGNYGYTF. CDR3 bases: TGTGCCAGCAGCTTCCAATATGGGACAGGGGGAAACTATGGCTACACCTTC.

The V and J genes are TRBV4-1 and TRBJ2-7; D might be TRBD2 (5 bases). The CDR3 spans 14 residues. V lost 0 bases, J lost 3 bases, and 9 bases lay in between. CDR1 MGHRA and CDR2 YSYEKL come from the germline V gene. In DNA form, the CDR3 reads TGCGCCAGCAGCCAAGATTCGGGGAGCTACGAGCAGTACTTC. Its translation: CASSQDSGSYEQYF.

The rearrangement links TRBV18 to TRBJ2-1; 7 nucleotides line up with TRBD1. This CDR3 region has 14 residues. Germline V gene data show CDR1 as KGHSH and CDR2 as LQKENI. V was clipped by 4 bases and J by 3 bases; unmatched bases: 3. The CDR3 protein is CASSRDSNYNEQFF. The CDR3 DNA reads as TGTGCCAGCTCACGGGACAGTAACTACAATGAGCAGTTCTTC. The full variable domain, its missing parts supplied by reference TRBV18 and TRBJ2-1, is NAGVMQNPRHLVRRRGQEARLRCSPMKGHSHVYWYRQLPEEGLKFMVYLQKENIIDESGMPKERFSAEFPKEGPSILRIQQVVRGDSAAYFCASSRDSNYNEQFFGPGTRLTVL.

The chain's CDR3 is CASSGPRNEQFF. In nucleotides, the CDR3 is TGTGCCAGCAGCGGCCCCAGGAATGAGCAGTTCTTC. V gene TRBV7-3 combines with J gene TRBJ2-1; no definite D call. This CDR3 region has 12 residues. Trimming removed 5 bases at V and 7 bases at J, with 9 bases between. From germline, CDR1 is SGHTA and CDR2 FQGTGA.

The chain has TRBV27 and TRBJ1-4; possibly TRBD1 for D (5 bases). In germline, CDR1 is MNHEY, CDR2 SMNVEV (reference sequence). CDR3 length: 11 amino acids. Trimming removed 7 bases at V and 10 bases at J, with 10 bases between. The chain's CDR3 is CASKGLGKLFF. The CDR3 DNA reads TGTGCCAGCAAGGGACTTGGAAAACTGTTTTTT.

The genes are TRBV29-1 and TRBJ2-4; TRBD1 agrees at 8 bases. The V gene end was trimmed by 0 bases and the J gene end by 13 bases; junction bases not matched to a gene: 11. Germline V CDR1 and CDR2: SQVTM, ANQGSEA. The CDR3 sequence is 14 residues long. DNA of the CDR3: TGCAGCGTTGAAGAATTTGGCAGGGGGCTGTCGCAGTACTTC. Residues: CSVEEFGRGLSQYF.

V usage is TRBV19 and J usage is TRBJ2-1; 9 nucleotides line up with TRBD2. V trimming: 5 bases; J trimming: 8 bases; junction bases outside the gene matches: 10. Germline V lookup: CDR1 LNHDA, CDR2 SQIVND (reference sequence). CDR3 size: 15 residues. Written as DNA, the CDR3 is TGTGCCAGTAGTGCGGTCCTAGCGGGGTCCTATGAGCAGTTCTTC. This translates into CASSAVLAGSYEQFF.

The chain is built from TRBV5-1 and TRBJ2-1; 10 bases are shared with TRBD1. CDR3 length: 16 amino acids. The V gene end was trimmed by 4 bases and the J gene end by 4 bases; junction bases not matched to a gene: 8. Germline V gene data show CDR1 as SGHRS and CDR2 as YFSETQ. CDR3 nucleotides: TGCGCCAGCAGCAAATCCGGGACAGGGGCGTACAATGAGCAGTTCTTC. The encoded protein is CASSKSGTGAYNEQFF.

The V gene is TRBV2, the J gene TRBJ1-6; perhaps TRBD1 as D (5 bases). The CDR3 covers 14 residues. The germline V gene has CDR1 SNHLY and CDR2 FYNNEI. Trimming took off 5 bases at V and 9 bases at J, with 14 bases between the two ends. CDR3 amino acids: CASSPGGVISPLHF. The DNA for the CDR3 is TGTGCCAGCAGTCCCGGGGGAGTCATTTCACCCCTCCACTTT.

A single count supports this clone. The CDR3 here is CASSASFGTGVTDTQYF. DNA for the CDR3: TGCGCCAGCAGCGCGTCATTCGGGACAGGGGTCACAGATACGCAGTATTTT. The chain has TRBV5-1 and TRBJ2-3; 10 nucleotides match TRBD1. V was clipped by 4 bases and J by 2 bases; unmatched bases: 10. Germline lookup yields CDR1 SGHRS and CDR2 YFSETQ. The CDR3 is 17 residues long.

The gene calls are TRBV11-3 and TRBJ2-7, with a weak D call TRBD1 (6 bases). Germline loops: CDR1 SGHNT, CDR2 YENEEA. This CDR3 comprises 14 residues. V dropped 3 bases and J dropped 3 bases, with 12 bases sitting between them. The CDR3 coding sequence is TGTGCCAGCAGCTTCGGCAGGGGTAGCTACGAGCAGTACTTC. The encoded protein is CASSFGRGSYEQYF.

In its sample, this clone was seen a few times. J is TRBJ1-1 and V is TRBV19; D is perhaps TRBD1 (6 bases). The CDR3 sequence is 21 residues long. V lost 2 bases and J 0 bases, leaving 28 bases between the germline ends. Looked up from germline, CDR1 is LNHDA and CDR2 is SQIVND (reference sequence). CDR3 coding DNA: TGTGCCAGTAGTATATACACCCCGGGGACACGGAGATGGAGAGTGAACACTGAAGCTTTCTTT. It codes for CASSIYTPGTRRWRVNTEAFF.

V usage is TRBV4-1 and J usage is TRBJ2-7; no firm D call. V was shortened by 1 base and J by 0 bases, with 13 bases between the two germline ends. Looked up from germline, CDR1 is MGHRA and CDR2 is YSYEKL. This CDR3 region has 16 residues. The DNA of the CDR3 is TGCGCCAGCAGCCAAGCGTCTACGATCGGCTCCTACGAGCAGTACTTC. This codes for CASSQASTIGSYEQYF.

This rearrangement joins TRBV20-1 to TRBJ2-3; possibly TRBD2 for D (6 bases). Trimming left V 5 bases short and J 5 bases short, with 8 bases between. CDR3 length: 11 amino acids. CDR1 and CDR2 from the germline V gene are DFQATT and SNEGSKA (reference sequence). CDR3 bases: TGCAGTGCTTCGGGACTAGATACGCAGTATTTT. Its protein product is CSASGLDTQYF.

The CDR3 DNA is TGTGCCAGAAGCTTATCTGAGGAGGACTACGAGCAGTACTTC. It codes for CARSLSEEDYEQYF. J is TRBJ2-7 and V is TRBV5-3, with a weak D call TRBD2 (5 bases). TRBV5-3 has ORF status, its function being uncertain. The germline V and J ends were trimmed by 2 bases and 3 bases, with 12 bases remaining between them. The CDR3 has 14 amino acids.